The clone carrying this TCR beta chain was detected once. Its antigen is unidentified. Germline-derived CDR1 and CDR2 are MNHEY and SMNVEV (reference sequence). This CDR3 region has 13 residues. Deletions cut 4 bases from V and 7 bases from J, with 11 bases between. 13 Jbeta primers and 60 Vbeta primers were used for the PCR. The data were produced by immunoSEQ multiplex PCR, yet TCRdb's version contains in-frame clones alone and is incomplete. The top ten clones hold around 1.9% of a sample with around 140,000 clones, just under 85% of them seen once. The data were obtained in a study of cytomegalovirus exposure and HLA in healthy donors. About the research overall: The Caucasian-associated ancestry cluster contained about four fifths of the approximately 400 genotyped donors. Overall study results and limits: The authors reported that TCR beta sequences could predict HLA-A and HLA-B alleles. These predictions were accurate for most subjects in the first cohort.

This TCR came from a woman aged 35 to 49 in good health and CMV-seronegative. The sample taken for sequencing was PBMCs. The chain links TRBV27 to TRBJ1-5, with no clear D. The CDR3 loop reads CASSSYERQPQHF. The CDR3 bases are TGTGCCAGCAGTTCCTACGAGAGGCAGCCCCAGCATTTT.